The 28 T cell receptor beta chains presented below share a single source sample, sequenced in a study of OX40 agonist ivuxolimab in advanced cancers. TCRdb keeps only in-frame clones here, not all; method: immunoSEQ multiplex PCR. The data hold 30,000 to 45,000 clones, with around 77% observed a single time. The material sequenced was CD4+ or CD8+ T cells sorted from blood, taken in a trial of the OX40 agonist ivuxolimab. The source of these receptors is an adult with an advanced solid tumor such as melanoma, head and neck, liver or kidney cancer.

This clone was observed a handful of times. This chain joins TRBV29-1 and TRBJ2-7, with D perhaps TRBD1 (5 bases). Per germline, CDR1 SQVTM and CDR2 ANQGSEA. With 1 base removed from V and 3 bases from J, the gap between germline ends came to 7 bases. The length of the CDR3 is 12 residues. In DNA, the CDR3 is TGCAGCGTTGAAGCAGGGCGCTACGAGCAGTACTTC. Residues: CSVEAGRYEQYF.

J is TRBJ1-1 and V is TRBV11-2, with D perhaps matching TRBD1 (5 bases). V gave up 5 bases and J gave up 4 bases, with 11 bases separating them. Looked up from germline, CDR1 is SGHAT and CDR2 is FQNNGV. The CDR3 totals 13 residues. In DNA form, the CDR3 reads TGTGCCAGCAGCATTGGAGGGACCACTGAAGCTTTCTTT. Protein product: CASSIGGTTEAFF.

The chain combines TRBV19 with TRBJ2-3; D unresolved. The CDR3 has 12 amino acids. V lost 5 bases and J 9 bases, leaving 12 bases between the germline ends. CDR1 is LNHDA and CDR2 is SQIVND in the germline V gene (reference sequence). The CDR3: CASSSGPGTQYF. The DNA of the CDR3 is TGTGCCAGTAGTTCCGGGCCTGGGACGCAGTATTTT.

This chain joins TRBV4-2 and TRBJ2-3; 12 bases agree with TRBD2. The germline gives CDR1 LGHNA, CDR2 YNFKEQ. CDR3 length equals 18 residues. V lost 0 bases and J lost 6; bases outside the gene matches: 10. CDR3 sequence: CASSQEGSLAGGLDTQYF. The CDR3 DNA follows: TGTGCCAGCAGCCAAGAGGGGTCCCTAGCGGGGGGGCTCGATACGCAGTATTTT.

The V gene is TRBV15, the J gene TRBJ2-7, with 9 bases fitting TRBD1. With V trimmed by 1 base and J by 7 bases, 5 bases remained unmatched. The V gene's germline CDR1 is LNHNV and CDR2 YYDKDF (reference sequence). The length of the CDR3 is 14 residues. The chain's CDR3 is CATSRGTGAAEQYF. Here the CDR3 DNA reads TGTGCCACCAGCAGAGGGACAGGGGCGGCTGAGCAGTACTTC.

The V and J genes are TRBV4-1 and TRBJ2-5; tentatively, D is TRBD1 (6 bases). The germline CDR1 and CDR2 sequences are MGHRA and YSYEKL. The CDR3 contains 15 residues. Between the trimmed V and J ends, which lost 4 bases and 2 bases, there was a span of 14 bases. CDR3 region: CASSPGQLPQETQYF. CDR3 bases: TGCGCCAGCAGCCCTGGACAGCTACCGCAAGAGACCCAGTACTTC.

The CDR3: CASSFTADSYEQYF. The CDR3 coding sequence is TGTGCCAGCAGCTTTACAGCAGATTCCTACGAGCAGTACTTC. The chain is built from TRBV7-9 and TRBJ2-7; the D is unclear. CDR3 length: 14 residues. Germline CDR1 is SEHNR and CDR2 is FQNEAQ (reference sequence). V was clipped by 3 bases and J by 1 base, with 10 bases between them.

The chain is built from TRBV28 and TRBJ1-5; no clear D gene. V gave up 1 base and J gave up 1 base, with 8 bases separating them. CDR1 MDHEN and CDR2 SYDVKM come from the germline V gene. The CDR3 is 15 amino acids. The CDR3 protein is CASSLFTSSNQPQHF. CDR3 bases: TGTGCCAGCAGTTTATTCACTAGCAGCAATCAGCCCCAGCATTTT. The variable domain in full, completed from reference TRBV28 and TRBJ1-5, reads DVKVTQSSRYLVKRTGEKVFLECVQDMDHENMFWYRQDPGLGLRLIYFSYDVKMKEKGDIPEGYSVSREKKERFSLILESASTNQTSMYLCASSLFTSSNQPQHFGDGTRLSIL.

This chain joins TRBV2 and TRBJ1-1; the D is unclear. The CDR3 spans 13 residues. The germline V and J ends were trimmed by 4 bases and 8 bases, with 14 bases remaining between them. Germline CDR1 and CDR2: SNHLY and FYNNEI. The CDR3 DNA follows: TGTGCCAGCAGTGCGCTTCATTCGAGGGAAGCTTTCTTT. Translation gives CASSALHSREAFF.

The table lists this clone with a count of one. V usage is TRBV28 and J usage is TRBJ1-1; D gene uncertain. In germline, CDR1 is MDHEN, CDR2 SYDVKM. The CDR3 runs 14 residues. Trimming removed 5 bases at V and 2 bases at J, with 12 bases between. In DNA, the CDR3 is TGTGCCAGCAGTCCCTTAGAATTAAACACTGAAGCTTTCTTT. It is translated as CASSPLELNTEAFF.

CDR3 sequence reads: CASSQDGTTANTGELFF. The DNA for the CDR3 is TGCGCCAGCAGCCAAGATGGGACGACAGCGAACACCGGGGAGCTGTTTTTT. The chain links TRBV4-1 to TRBJ2-2; either TRBD1 or TRBD2 may fit D (5 bases each). Germline assignment: CDR1 MGHRA and CDR2 YSYEKL. Between the trimmed V and J ends, which lost 0 bases and 0 bases, there was a span of 11 bases. The CDR3 sequence is 17 residues long.

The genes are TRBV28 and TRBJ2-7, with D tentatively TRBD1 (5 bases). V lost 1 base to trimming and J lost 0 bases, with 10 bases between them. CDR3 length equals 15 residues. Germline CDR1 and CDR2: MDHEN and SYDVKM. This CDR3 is CASSLYRLLSYEQYF. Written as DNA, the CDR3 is TGTGCCAGCAGTTTATACAGGCTTCTCTCCTACGAGCAGTACTTC.

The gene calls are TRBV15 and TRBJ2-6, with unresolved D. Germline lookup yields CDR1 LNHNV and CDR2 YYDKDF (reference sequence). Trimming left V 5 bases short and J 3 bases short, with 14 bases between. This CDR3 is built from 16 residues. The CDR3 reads CATSEFASGGANVLTF. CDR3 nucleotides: TGTGCCACCAGCGAATTCGCGAGTGGTGGGGCCAACGTCCTGACTTTC.

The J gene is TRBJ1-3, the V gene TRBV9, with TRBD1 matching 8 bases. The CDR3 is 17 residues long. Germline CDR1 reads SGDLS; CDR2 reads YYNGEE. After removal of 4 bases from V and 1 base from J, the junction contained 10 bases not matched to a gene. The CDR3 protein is CASSTASGGASGNTIYF. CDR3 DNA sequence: TGTGCCAGCAGCACAGCCTCAGGGGGCGCATCTGGAAACACCATATATTTT. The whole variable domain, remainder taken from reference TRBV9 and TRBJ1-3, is DSGVTQTPKHLITATGQRVTLRCSPRSGDLSVYWYQQSLDQGLQFLIQYYNGEERAKGNILERFSAQQFPDLHSELNLSSLELGDSALYFCASSTASGGASGNTIYFGEGSWLTVV.

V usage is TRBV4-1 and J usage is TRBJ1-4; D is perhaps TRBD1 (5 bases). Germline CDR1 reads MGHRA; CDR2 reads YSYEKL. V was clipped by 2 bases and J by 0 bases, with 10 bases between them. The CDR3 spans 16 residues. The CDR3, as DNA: TGCGCCAGCAGCCAAAAACAGGCTGCAACTAATGAAAAACTGTTTTTT. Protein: CASSQKQAATNEKLFF.

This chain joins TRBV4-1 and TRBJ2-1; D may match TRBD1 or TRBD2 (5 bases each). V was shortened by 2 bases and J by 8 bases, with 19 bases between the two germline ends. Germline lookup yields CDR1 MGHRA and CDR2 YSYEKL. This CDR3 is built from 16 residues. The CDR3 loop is CASSQFEGIGRDEQFF. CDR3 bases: TGCGCCAGCAGCCAATTTGAGGGGATCGGTAGGGATGAGCAGTTCTTC.

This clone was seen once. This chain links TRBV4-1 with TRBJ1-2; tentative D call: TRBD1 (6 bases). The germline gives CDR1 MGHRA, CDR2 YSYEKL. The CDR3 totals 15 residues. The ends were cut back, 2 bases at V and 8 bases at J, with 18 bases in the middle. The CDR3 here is CASSQLLGGAGGYTF. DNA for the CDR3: TGCGCCAGCAGCCAATTACTGGGGGGGGCGGGAGGCTACACCTTC.

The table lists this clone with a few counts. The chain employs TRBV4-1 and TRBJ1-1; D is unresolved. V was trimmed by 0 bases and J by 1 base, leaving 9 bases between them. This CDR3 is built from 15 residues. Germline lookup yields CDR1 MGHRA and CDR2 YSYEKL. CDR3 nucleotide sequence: TGCGCCAGCAGCCAAGATCAGGATCCGAACACTGAAGCTTTCTTT. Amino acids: CASSQDQDPNTEAFF.

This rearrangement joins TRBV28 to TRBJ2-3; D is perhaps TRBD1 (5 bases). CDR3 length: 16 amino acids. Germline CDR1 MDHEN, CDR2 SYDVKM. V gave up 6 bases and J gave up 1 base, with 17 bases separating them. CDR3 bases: TGTGCCAGCAGCCCGACGATCCCGACAGGCACAGATACGCAGTATTTT. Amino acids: CASSPTIPTGTDTQYF.

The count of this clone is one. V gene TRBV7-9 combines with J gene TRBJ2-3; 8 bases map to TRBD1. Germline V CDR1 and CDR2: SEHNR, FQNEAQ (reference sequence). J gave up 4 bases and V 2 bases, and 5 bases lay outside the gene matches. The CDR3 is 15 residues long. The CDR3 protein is CASSLYAGGADTQYF. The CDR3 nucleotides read TGTGCCAGCAGCTTATATGCAGGGGGCGCAGATACGCAGTATTTT.

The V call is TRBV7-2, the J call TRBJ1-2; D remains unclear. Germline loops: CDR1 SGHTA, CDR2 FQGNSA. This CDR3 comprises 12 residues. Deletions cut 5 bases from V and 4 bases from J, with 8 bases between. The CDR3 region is CASSPVSYGYTF. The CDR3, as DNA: TGTGCCAGCAGCCCGGTGAGCTATGGCTACACCTTC.

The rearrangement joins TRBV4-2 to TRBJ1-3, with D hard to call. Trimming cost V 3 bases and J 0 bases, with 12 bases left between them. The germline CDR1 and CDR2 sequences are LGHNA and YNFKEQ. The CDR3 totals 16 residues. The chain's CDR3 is CASSQVGRISGNTIYF. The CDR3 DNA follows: TGTGCCAGCAGCCAGGTAGGGCGGATCTCTGGAAACACCATATATTTT.

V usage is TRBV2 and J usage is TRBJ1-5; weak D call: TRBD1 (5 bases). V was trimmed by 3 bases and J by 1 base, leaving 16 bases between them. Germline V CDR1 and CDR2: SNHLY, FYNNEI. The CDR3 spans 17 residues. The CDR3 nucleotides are TGTGCCAGCAGTGACGTAGGGGTTTATACCAGCAATCAGCCCCAGCATTTT. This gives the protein CASSDVGVYTSNQPQHF.

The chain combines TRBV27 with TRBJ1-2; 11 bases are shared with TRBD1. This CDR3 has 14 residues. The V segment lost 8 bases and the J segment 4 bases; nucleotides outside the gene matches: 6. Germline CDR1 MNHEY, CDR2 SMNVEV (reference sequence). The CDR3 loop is CASCPGTGGYGYTF. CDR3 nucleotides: TGTGCCAGCTGTCCCGGGACAGGGGGCTATGGCTACACCTTC.

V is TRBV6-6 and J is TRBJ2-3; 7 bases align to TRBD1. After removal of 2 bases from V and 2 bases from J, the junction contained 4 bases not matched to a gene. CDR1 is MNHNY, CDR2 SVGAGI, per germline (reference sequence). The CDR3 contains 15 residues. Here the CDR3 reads CASSYSGQATDTQYF. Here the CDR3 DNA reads TGTGCCAGCAGTTACAGCGGACAGGCCACAGATACGCAGTATTTT.

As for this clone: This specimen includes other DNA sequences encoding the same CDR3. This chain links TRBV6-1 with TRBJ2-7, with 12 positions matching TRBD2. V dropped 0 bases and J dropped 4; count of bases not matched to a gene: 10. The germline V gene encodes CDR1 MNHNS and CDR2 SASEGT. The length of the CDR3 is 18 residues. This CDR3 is CASSEARLAGGPVYEQYF. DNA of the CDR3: TGTGCCAGCAGTGAAGCGCGGCTAGCGGGAGGGCCGGTTTACGAGCAGTACTTC.

The CDR3 reads CASSLYPDSNQPQHF. DNA of the CDR3: TGTGCCAGCAGTTTATATCCCGATAGCAATCAGCCCCAGCATTTT. The chain links TRBV28 to TRBJ1-5, with D hard to call. This CDR3 is built from 15 residues. Trimming shortened V by 1 base and J by 0 bases, and 7 bases separated the two germline ends. Per germline, CDR1 MDHEN and CDR2 SYDVKM. The variable domain in full, with the rest retrieved from reference TRBV28 and TRBJ1-5, is DVKVTQSSRYLVKRTGEKVFLECVQDMDHENMFWYRQDPGLGLRLIYFSYDVKMKEKGDIPEGYSVSREKKERFSLILESASTNQTSMYLCASSLYPDSNQPQHFGDGTRLSIL.

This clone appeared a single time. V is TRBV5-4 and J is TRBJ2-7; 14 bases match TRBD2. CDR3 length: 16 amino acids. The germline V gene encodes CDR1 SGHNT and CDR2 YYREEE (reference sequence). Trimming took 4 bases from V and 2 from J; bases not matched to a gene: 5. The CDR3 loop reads CASSNGLAGGPYEQYF. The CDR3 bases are TGTGCCAGCAGCAATGGACTAGCGGGAGGTCCCTACGAGCAGTACTTC.